The clone carrying this T cell receptor (beta chain) was counted only a few times. Its antigen is unknown. A single record per CDR3 protein comes from TCRdb applying MiXCR to the 5' RACE reads. The top ten hold about 2% of the sample, which has 60,000 to 85,000 distinct CDR3 sequences, 4% to 6% seen once. Looked up from germline, CDR1 is SNHLY and CDR2 is FYNNEI. V was clipped by 3 bases and J by 4 bases; unmatched bases: 5. CDR3 length equals 14 residues. These data are taken from a study of neurological immune-mediated disorders. Study-level findings and limits: The absence of shared CDR3 amino acid sequences among expanded clones across subjects suggests private repertoires in all groups.

Stored at -80 C, 2 million PBMCs were the source of the unsorted libraries. Sequencing used PBMCs. This sequence joins TRBV2 and TRBJ2-5, with 7 bases fitting TRBD2. This receptor was taken from a woman in her twenties or thirties with multiple sclerosis. DNA for the CDR3: TGTGCCAGCAGTGAGTGGGGGAGGGGAGAGACCCAGTACTTC. Amino acid sequence: CASSEWGRGETQYF.